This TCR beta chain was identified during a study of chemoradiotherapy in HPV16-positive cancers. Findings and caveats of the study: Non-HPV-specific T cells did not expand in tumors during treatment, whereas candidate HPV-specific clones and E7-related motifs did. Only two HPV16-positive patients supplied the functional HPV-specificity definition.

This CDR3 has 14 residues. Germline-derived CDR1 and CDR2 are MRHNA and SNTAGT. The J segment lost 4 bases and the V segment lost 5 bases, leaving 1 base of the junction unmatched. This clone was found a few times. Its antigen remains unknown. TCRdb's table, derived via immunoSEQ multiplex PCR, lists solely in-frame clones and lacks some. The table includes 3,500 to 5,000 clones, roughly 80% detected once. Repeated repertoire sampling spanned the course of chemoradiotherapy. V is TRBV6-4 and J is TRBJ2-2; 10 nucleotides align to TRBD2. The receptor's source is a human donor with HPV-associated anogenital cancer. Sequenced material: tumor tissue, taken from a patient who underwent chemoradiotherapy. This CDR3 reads CASSPSGSTGELFF. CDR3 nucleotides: TGTGCCAGCAGTCCTAGCGGGAGCACCGGGGAGCTGTTTTTT.